Each of the 20 T cell receptor beta chains below was sequenced from the same sample in a study of cytomegalovirus exposure and HLA in healthy donors. 60 Vbeta and 13 Jbeta primers were used in PCR. Sequenced by immunoSEQ multiplex PCR; TCRdb stores in-frame clones only, minus some. The data hold roughly 99,000 clones, with around 72% observed a single time. Input material: PBMCs. The receptors were sampled from a male donor in good health and CMV-seronegative.

This chain joins TRBV5-4 and TRBJ2-7, with 8 positions matching TRBD2. The germline CDR1 and CDR2 sequences are SGHNT and YYREEE (reference sequence). The CDR3 is made up of 15 amino acids. After removal of 4 bases from V and 2 bases from J, the junction contained 8 bases not matched to a gene. CDR3: CASSVPGLEPYEQYF. CDR3 DNA sequence: TGTGCCAGCAGCGTACCGGGACTAGAACCCTACGAGCAGTACTTC.

The sample holds one count of this clone. V usage is TRBV29-1 and J usage is TRBJ2-7; 9 nucleotides line up with TRBD2. Germline CDR1 and CDR2: SQVTM and ANQGSEA. V lost 4 bases, J lost 3 bases, and 4 bases stayed unmatched. This CDR3 has 13 amino acids. CDR3 bases: TGCAGCGTTGGCGGGGGGGACTACTACGAGCAGTACTTC. It is translated as CSVGGGDYYEQYF.

This chain joins TRBV6-1 and TRBJ2-3; D remains ambiguous. CDR3 length equals 13 residues. The V and J ends lost 4 bases and 1 base respectively, with 6 bases between them. Germline CDR1 is MNHNS and CDR2 is SASEGT. The CDR3 nucleotides read TGTGCCAGCAGTGCTATAGGCACAGATACGCAGTATTTT. Protein: CASSAIGTDTQYF.

V gene TRBV25-1 combines with J gene TRBJ2-1, with 8 bases identical to TRBD2. V lost 3 bases to trimming and J lost 8 bases; unmatched junction nucleotides: 6. The CDR3 covers 14 residues. Germline V gene lookup returns CDR1 MGHDK and CDR2 SYGVNS. The CDR3 nucleotides read TGTGCCAGCAGTGACGGGACTAGAGTCTATGAGCAGTTCTTC. Its translation is CASSDGTRVYEQFF.

This clone appeared a few times. The V call is TRBV7-9, the J call TRBJ1-1; maybe TRBD1 (5 bases). V dropped 1 base and J dropped 6 bases, with 9 bases sitting between them. There are 13 residues in the CDR3. From germline, CDR1 is SEHNR and CDR2 FQNEAQ (reference sequence). The CDR3 nucleotides are TGTGCCAGCAGCTTAGATCAGACAGCTGAAGCTTTCTTT. As protein: CASSLDQTAEAFF.

This chain joins TRBV15 and TRBJ1-4; D possibly corresponds to TRBD1 (5 bases). The CDR3 has 12 residues. CDR1 LNHNV and CDR2 YYDKDF come from the germline V gene (reference sequence). Trimming pared 6 bases from V and 10 bases from J, leaving 12 bases between. The CDR3 region is CATRPSGGKLFF. DNA for the CDR3: TGTGCCACCAGGCCCTCCGGGGGAAAACTGTTTTTT.

The chain employs TRBV5-6 and TRBJ2-7; D is perhaps TRBD2 (6 bases). Germline assignment: CDR1 SGHDT and CDR2 YYEEEE. Trimming stripped 4 bases from V and 4 bases from J, with 18 bases between. The CDR3 is 15 amino acids. CDR3 sequence (DNA): TGTGCCAGCAGCACATTAGTGGGAGGCGGGTACGAGCAGTACTTC. It yields the protein CASSTLVGGGYEQYF.

The CDR3 DNA reads as TGTGCCAGCAGCCTAGGACAGGGCGGCACCGGGGAGCTGTTTTTT. Its translation: CASSLGQGGTGELFF. This chain joins TRBV7-6 and TRBJ2-2, with 8 bases aligning to TRBD1. Per germline, CDR1 SGHVS and CDR2 FNYEAQ. V shed 5 bases and J 4 bases; nucleotides not matched to a gene: 6. The CDR3 is 15 residues long.

The CDR3 sequence: CARSPRGLSSGYTF. The DNA of the CDR3 is TGTGCCAGGTCACCCCGAGGGCTCTCGTCTGGCTACACCTTC. V usage is TRBV6-5 and J usage is TRBJ1-2; the D is unclear. V gave up 9 bases and J gave up 7 bases, with 21 bases separating them. The germline CDR1 and CDR2 sequences are MNHEY and SVGAGI. The CDR3 has 14 amino acids.

This rearrangement joins TRBV11-2 to TRBJ2-3; D is uncertain. The germline V gene has CDR1 SGHAT and CDR2 FQNNGV. There are 16 residues in the CDR3. The V gene lost 1 base and the J gene lost 4 bases, with 15 bases spanning the gap. CDR3 sequence reads: CASSLVQWALADTQYF. The CDR3 DNA sequence: TGTGCCAGCAGCTTAGTCCAGTGGGCCCTTGCAGATACGCAGTATTTT.

The rearrangement uses TRBV5-6 and TRBJ2-5, with 7 bases aligning to TRBD1. Germline V gene lookup returns CDR1 SGHDT and CDR2 YYEEEE. V shed 0 bases and J 3 bases; nucleotides not matched to a gene: 2. CDR3 length equals 14 residues. The CDR3 DNA follows: TGTGCCAGCAGCTTGGGACAGGGCGAAGAGACCCAGTACTTC. It is translated as CASSLGQGEETQYF.

The J gene is TRBJ2-2, the V gene TRBV2; a weak D match, TRBD1 (6 bases). This CDR3 spans 15 amino acids. From germline, CDR1 is SNHLY and CDR2 FYNNEI. V was cut by 6 bases and J by 0 bases, with 11 bases left in between. This CDR3 reads CASSPWTANTGELFF. In DNA form, the CDR3 reads TGTGCCAGCAGCCCCTGGACAGCGAACACCGGGGAGCTGTTTTTT.

This clone was seen more than once but under ten times. The chain joins TRBV27 to TRBJ2-2, with D possibly matching TRBD1 (5 bases). The CDR3 contains 16 residues. Trimming pared 1 base from V and 1 base from J, leaving 10 bases between. Germline CDR1 MNHEY, CDR2 SMNVEV (reference sequence). CDR3 DNA: TGTGCCAGCAGTTTATTAGGAAGGGGGAACACCGGGGAGCTGTTTTTT. Translation gives CASSLLGRGNTGELFF.

The V call is TRBV4-2, the J call TRBJ2-2, with no clear D. The germline CDR1 and CDR2 sequences are LGHNA and YNFKEQ. This CDR3 spans 15 amino acids. V was trimmed by 1 base and J by 6 bases, leaving 12 bases between them. The CDR3 bases are TGTGCCAGCAGCCAAGGCGATCGGTACCCCGGGGAGCTGTTTTTT. Its translation: CASSQGDRYPGELFF.

This sequence joins TRBV10-3 and TRBJ2-1; D is unresolved. The CDR3 contains 13 residues. Germline lookup yields CDR1 ENHRY and CDR2 SYGVKD. V was trimmed by 0 bases and J by 9 bases, leaving 9 bases between them. CDR3 sequence: CAISESSIGEQFF. CDR3 coding DNA: TGTGCCATCAGTGAGTCTAGTATTGGTGAGCAGTTCTTC.

As to this clone: The junction and the germline gene differ at one end; a read error may be behind it. The J gene is TRBJ1-1, the V gene TRBV7-9; D may be TRBD1 (6 bases). This CDR3 spans 17 amino acids. Germline V CDR1 and CDR2: SEHNR, FQNEAQ (reference sequence). Written as DNA, the CDR3 is TGTTCCAGCAGCCTACAGGGTTTCCGTAGGGGGAACACTGAAGCTTTCTTT. Translation: CSSSLQGFRRGNTEAFF.

This chain connects TRBV5-1 to TRBJ2-1; TRBD1 aligns across 8 bases. Germline V gene lookup returns CDR1 SGHRS and CDR2 YFSETQ. Losses at the gene ends were 4 bases for V and 0 bases for J; bases not matched to a gene: 3. The CDR3 has 15 residues. The CDR3: CASSRTGTSYNEQFF. DNA of the CDR3: TGCGCCAGCAGCAGGACAGGGACCTCCTACAATGAGCAGTTCTTC.

Here the CDR3 DNA reads TGCGCCAGCAGCTTGGCTTTCACAGATACGCAGTATTTT. Residues: CASSLAFTDTQYF. The V gene is TRBV5-1, the J gene TRBJ2-3; no clear D. The V gene's germline CDR1 is SGHRS and CDR2 YFSETQ. This CDR3 comprises 13 residues. The germline V and J ends were trimmed by 0 bases and 2 bases, with 4 bases remaining between them.

The chain combines TRBV5-6 with TRBJ1-1; weak D call: TRBD1 (5 bases). CDR1 and CDR2 (germline): SGHDT, YYEEEE. V lost 3 bases and J 2 bases, leaving 14 bases between the germline ends. This CDR3 is 15 amino acids long. Here the CDR3 reads CASSSQTVANTEAFF. The CDR3 bases are TGTGCCAGCAGCTCCCAGACAGTGGCTAACACTGAAGCTTTCTTT.

This chain joins TRBV5-1 and TRBJ2-2; unclear D gene. Trimming pared 0 bases from V and 4 bases from J, leaving 7 bases between. This CDR3 region has 14 residues. The V gene's germline CDR1 is SGHRS and CDR2 YFSETQ. The CDR3 coding sequence is TGCGCCAGCAGCTTGGACTCGGGCACCGGGGAGCTGTTTTTT. Translating it yields CASSLDSGTGELFF.